This entry describes one T cell receptor beta chain. The antigen is not known. Time point noted: peripheral blood 6 weeks after treatment start. This sample was taken from a study of PD-L1 blockade in urothelial cancer. Whole-study findings and limits: Blood TCR clonality below the median before treatment was a predictor of better survival.

TCRdb's table, derived via immunoSEQ multiplex PCR, lists solely in-frame clones and lacks some. The table has under 150,000 clones, around nine tenths seen once. Germline CDR1 SGDLS, CDR2 YYNGEE. J lost 4 bases, V lost 6 bases, and 2 bases had no gene match. The CDR3 sequence is 12 residues long. The material sequenced was PBMCs, taken around atezolizumab (anti-PD-L1) treatment. The chain carries TRBV9 and TRBJ1-2; 8 bases are a match to TRBD1. The receptor's source is a man in his sixties with urothelial cancer. The CDR3 DNA follows: TGTGCCAGCACCGGGACAGGCTATGGCTACACCTTC. It codes for CASTGTGYGYTF.